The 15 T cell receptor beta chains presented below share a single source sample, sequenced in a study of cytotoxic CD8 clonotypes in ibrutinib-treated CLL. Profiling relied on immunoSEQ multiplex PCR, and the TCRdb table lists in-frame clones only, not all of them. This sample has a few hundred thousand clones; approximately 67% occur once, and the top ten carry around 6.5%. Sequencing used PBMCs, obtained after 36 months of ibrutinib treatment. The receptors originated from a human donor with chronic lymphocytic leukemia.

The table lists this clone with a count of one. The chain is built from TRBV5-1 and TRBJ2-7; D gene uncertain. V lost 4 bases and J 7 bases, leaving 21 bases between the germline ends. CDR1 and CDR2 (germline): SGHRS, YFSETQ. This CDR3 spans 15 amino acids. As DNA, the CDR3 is TGCGCCAGCAGCCCCCGGCTTATCTTGACAAGGGAGCAGTACTTC. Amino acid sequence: CASSPRLILTREQYF.

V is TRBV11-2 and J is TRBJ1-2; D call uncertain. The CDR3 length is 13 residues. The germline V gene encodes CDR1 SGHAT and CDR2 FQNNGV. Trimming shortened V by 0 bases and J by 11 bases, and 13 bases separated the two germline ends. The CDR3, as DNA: TGTGCCAGCAGCTTAGATCAAAGCTACTGGTACACCTTC. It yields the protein CASSLDQSYWYTF.

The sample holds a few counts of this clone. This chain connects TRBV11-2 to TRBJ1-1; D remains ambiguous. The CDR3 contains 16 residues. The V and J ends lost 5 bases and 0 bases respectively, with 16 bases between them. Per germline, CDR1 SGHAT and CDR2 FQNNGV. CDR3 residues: CASSPQAWSMNTEAFF. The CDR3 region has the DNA TGTGCCAGCAGCCCGCAAGCCTGGTCCATGAACACTGAAGCTTTCTTT.

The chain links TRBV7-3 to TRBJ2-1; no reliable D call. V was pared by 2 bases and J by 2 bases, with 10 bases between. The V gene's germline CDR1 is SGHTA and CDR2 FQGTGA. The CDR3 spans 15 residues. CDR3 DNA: TGTGCCAGCAGCTTATCGTCTTTTCCCTACAATGAGCAGTTCTTC. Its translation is CASSLSSFPYNEQFF.

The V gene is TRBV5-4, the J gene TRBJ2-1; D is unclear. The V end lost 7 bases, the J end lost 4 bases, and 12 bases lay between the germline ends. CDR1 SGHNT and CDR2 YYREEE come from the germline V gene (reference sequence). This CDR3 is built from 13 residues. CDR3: CASSKDGYNEQFF. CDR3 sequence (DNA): TGTGCCAGCTCGAAAGACGGTTACAATGAGCAGTTCTTC.

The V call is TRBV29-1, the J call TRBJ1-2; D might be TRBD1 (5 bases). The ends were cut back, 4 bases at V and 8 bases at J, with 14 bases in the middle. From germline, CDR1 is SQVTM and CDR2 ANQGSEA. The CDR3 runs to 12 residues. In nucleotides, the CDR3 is TGCAGCGTTGTGTCCCAGGGAGAAGGCTACACCTTC. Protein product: CSVVSQGEGYTF.

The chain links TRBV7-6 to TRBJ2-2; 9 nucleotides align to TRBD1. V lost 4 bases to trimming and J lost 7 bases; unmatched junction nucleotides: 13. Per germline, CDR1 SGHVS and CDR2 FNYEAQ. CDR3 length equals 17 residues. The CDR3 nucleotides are TGTGCCAGCAGCTCAGCCGGGACAGGGCAATTCGGCGGGGAGCTGTTTTTT. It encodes CASSSAGTGQFGGELFF.

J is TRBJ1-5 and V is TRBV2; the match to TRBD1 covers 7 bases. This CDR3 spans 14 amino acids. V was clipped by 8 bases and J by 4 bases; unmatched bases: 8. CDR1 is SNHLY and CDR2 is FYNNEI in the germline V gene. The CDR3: CASGETGINQPQHF. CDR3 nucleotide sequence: TGTGCCAGCGGGGAGACAGGGATAAATCAGCCCCAGCATTTT.

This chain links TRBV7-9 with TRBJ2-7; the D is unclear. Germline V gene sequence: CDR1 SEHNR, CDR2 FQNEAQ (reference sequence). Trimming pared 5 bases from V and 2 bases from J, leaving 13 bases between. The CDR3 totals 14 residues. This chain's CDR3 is CASSLELGTYEQYF. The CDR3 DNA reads TGTGCCAGCAGCCTCGAGTTGGGAACCTACGAGCAGTACTTC.

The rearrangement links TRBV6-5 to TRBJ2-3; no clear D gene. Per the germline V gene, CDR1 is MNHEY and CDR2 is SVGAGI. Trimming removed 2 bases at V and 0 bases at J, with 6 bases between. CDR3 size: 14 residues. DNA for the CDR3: TGTGCCAGCAGTTACGCGGAGAGCACAGATACGCAGTATTTT. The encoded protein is CASSYAESTDTQYF.

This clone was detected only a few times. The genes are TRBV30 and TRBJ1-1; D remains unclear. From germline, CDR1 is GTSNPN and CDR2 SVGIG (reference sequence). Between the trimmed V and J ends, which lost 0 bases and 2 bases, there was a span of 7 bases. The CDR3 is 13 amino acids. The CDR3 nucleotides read TGTGCCTGGAGTGTATGGCGCAACACTGAAGCTTTCTTT. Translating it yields CAWSVWRNTEAFF.

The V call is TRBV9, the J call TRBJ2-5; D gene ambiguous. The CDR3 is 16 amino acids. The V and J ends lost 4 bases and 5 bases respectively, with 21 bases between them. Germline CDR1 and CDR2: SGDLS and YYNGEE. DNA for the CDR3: TGTGCCAGCAGCTCCCTTGGGTTGTCGGTTAGGGAGACCCAGTACTTC. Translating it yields CASSSLGLSVRETQYF.

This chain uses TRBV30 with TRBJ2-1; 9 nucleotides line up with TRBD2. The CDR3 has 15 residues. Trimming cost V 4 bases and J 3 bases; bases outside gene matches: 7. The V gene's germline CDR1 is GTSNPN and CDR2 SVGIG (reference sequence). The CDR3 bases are TGTGCCTGGAATAGAGCTAGCGGGGACTACAATGAGCAGTTCTTC. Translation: CAWNRASGDYNEQFF. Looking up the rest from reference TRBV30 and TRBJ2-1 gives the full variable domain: SQTIHQWPATLVQPVGSPLSLECTVEGTSNPNLYWYRQAAGRGLQLLFYSVGIGQISSEVPQNLSASRPQDRQFILSSKKLLLSDSGFYLCAWNRASGDYNEQFFGPGTRLTVL.

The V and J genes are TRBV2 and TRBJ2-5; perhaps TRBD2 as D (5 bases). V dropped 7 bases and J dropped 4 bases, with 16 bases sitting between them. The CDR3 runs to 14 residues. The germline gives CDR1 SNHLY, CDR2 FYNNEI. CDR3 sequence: CASKPGFNGETQYF. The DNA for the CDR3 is TGTGCCAGCAAGCCGGGGTTTAATGGAGAGACCCAGTACTTC.

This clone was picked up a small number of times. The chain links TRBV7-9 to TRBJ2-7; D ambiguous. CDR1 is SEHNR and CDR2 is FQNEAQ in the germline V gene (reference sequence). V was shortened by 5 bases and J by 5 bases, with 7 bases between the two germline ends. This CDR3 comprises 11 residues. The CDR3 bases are TGTGCCAGCAGCCCCTGGGACGAGCAGTACTTC. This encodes CASSPWDEQYF.